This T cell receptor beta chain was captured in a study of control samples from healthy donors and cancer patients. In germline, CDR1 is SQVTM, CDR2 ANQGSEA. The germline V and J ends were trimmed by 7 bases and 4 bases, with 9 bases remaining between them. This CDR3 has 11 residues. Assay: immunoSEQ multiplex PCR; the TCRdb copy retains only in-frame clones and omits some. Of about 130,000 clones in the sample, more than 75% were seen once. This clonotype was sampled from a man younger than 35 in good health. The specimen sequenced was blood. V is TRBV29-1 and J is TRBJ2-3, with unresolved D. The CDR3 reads CSAIFADTQYF. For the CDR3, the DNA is TGCAGCGCGATCTTCGCAGATACGCAGTATTTT.